This T cell receptor (beta chain) appears in the sequencing data of a study of human T cells and chemical hapten exposure. This clonotype was detected a few times. What it binds is unknown. Separate cDNA molecules received unique molecular identifiers, which the library attached to them. TCRdb re-called the RACE reads with MiXCR, one entry per CDR3 protein. The sample holds roughly 81,000 distinct CDR3 sequences, 8.5% seen once. Regarding the study as a whole: Significantly more large CDR3 similarity clusters were formed by expanded TCRs than by controls.

Sample time point: pre-sensitization, week 0. Treatment noted: therapeutic diphenylcyclopropenone sensitization with weekly scalp DPC. V lost 2 bases to trimming and J lost 0 bases, with 12 bases between them. Germline CDR1 ENHRY, CDR2 SYGVKD. This CDR3 spans 16 amino acids. The specimen comprised whole blood, sampled in connection with sensitization to the hapten diphenylcyclopropenone (DPC). This clonotype originated in a man aged 40-49 years with alopecia areata. Some clones in this sample may be carry-over from other donors' samples. The chain combines TRBV10-3 with TRBJ2-3; D remains ambiguous. For the CDR3, the DNA is TGTGCCATCAGTGAGGGGAAGGGTATTAGCACAGATACGCAGTATTTT. Residues: CAISEGKGISTDTQYF.